This T cell receptor beta chain was sequenced during a study of OX40 agonist ivuxolimab in advanced cancers. Study in general: Prior checkpoint blockade (anti-PD-1, anti-PD-L1 or anti-CTLA-4) was permitted; approximately 41% had it. General study points: Relative to CD4+ cells, CD8+ T cells on average had more expanded clones. Both CD4+ and CD8+ T cell populations in blood had undergone clonal expansion by week 6 at 0.1 to 3.0 mg/kg.

Regarding this clone: The antigen is not known.

CDR3 length: 16 amino acids. Germline assignment: CDR1 MNHEY and CDR2 SMNVEV (reference sequence). V gave up 6 bases and J gave up 2 bases, with 18 bases separating them. Data came from immunoSEQ multiplex PCR; TCRdb stores just in-frame clones and leaves some out. The repertoire includes some 72,000 clones, about nine tenths of them detected once, and approximately 11% sits in the top ten. The chain is built from TRBV27 and TRBJ2-3, with a possible D match to TRBD1 (6 bases). The material was CD4+ or CD8+ T cells sorted from blood, obtained in a trial of the OX40 agonist ivuxolimab. The sequence was obtained from an adult with an advanced solid tumor such as melanoma, head and neck, liver or kidney cancer. This chain's CDR3 is CASRQMRTANTDTQYF. CDR3 bases: TGTGCCAGCAGGCAGATGCGGACAGCAAACACAGATACGCAGTATTTT.